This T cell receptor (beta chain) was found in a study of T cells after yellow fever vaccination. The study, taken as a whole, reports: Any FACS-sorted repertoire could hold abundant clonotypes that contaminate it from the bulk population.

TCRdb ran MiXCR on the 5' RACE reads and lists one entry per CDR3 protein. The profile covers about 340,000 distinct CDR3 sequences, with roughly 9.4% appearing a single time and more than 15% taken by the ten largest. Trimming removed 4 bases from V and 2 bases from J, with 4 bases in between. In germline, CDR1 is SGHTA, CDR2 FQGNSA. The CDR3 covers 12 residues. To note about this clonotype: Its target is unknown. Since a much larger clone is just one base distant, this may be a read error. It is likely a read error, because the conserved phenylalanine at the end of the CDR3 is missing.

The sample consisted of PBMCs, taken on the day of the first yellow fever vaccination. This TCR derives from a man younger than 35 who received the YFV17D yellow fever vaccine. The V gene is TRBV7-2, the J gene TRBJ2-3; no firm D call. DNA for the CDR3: TGTGCCAGCAGCTCAAACACAGATACGCAGTATTAT. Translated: CASSSNTDTQYY.